This T cell receptor beta chain was observed in a study of T cells in Graves' hyperthyroidism and ophthalmopathy. V was cut by 8 bases and J by 5 bases, with 12 bases left in between. This CDR3 region has 12 residues. Germline V gene sequence: CDR1 MDHEN, CDR2 SYDVKM. Whole-study findings and limits: Most thyroid clonotypes expanded above 0.001 were also detected in blood.

RNA transcripts were the template for amplifying TCR beta CDR3 regions. Primed by the HTBI set, a first-round RT-PCR was run on the TCR CDR3. One entry per CDR3 protein, called by TCRdb with MiXCR from the multiplex PCR reads. The sample carries roughly 400,000 distinct CDR3 sequences, more than 13% recorded once. This clonotype came up a few times. Its antigen is undetermined. The specimen sequenced was blood. This TCR was sampled from a man aged 45-65 years with Graves' ophthalmopathy. The chain uses TRBV28 and TRBJ1-2, with D hard to call. In DNA form, the CDR3 reads TGTGCCAGCGGGGAACAGCCTTATGGCTACACCTTC. This sequence encodes CASGEQPYGYTF.